This T cell receptor beta chain was identified during a study of blood T cell repertoires in COVID-19 (dated by TCRdb to 2019 to 2021). In terms of the full investigation: Collaborator samples came from the United States, Italy and Spain and covered acute and convalescent phases of COVID-19. Sample metadata almost always included a de-identified subject ID, COVID-19 status, age in years and sex. Samples were obtained from the ongoing ImmuneRACE study (first 160 participants) and from about 1,300 subjects provided by 6 global collaborators. The prospective study material was composed of cDNA or gDNA derived from T cells, B-cell-depleted T cells, or PBMCs. Subjects who had been exposed to COVID-19, were actively infected with it, or had recovered from it provided the deeply sampled blood TCRbeta repertoires that made up the dataset. The repertoires were released in a freely available public database meant as a resource for research on the immune response to SARS-CoV-2. Where available, HLA class I and class II types were obtained from metadata supplied by the sample provider rather than from assay-based typing.

CDR1 and CDR2 (SGDLS, YYNGEE) derive from the germline V gene. Deletion took 7 bases off V and 3 bases off J, with a span of 16 bases between the germline ends. The CDR3 contains 14 residues, cysteine and phenylalanine counted. Just CDR3 DNA is preserved here, 42 bases in frame from base 1. Participants in the prospective study were aged 18 to 89 years, lived in some 24 United States geographic areas, and enrolled through a virtual design. Cohort assignment in the prospective study relied on participant-reported clinical history from a screening survey and a study questionnaire. Exposed participants had been in contact with someone with a PCR-confirmed or clinician-diagnosed COVID-19 case within 2 weeks of study entry. Each participant in the prospective study had whole blood, serum and a nasopharyngeal or oropharyngeal swab collected by mobile phlebotomists. Additional blood draws and questionnaires over an approximately 2-month period could optionally be provided by prospective study participants. Before DNA extraction, prospective study blood samples were shipped either frozen or at room temperature.

TCRbeta CDR3 regions were amplified from genomic DNA using the immunoSEQ Assay, a bias-controlled multiplex PCR. From the authors' description of their analysis: Nucleated cell counts per sample were estimated from amplification of reference gene primers within the assay. Sequence reads were collapsed and filtered to measure the absolute abundance of every unique TCRbeta CDR3 rearrangement. For each sample, productive Simpson clonality was calculated as the square root of Simpson's diversity index over productive rearrangements. The immuneACCESS repertoire file appears here via TCRdb, limited to in-frame rearrangements. These files lack a portion of the clones; in checked studies, under half of the deficit traces to unresolved V genes, and the cause of the others is not known. That table furnishes V, J and clone size, whereas the DNA furnished D and trimming. This sample has approximately 300,000 clones in its table, and more than 85% of those were observed once. The ten most abundant clones make up almost 4% of the sample.

Study-wide findings and limitations: Clinical and demographic metadata were provided uncurated, with the amount varying by source and participant.

Remarks on this clone: Its antigen has not been determined. Per-base qualities were not stored, and no clone one base away is much larger.

Sequenced sample: PBMCs or T cells enriched from blood (not recorded which). The chain joins TRBV9 to TRBJ1-2, and possibly TRBD1, on 5 matching bases. This TCR derives from a woman aged 30 to 39 who had been exposed to COVID-19. The CDR3 protein sequence reads: CASSPGSGDYGYTF. The DNA is as follows: TGTGCCAGCTCCCCGGGGTCGGGGGACTATGGCTACACCTTC.